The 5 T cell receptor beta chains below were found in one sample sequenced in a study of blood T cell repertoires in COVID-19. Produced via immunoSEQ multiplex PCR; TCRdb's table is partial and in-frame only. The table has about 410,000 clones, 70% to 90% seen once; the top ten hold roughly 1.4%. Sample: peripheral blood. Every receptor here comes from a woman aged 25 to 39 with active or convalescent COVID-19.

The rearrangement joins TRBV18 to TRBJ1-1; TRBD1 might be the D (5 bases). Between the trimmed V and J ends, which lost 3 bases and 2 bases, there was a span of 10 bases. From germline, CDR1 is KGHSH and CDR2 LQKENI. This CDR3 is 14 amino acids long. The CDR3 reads CASSPKQANTEAFF. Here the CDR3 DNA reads TGTGCCAGCTCACCGAAACAGGCCAACACTGAAGCTTTCTTT. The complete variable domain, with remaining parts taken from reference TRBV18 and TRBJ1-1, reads NAGVMQNPRHLVRRRGQEARLRCSPMKGHSHVYWYRQLPEEGLKFMVYLQKENIIDESGMPKERFSAEFPKEGPSILRIQQVVRGDSAAYFCASSPKQANTEAFFGQGTRLTVV.

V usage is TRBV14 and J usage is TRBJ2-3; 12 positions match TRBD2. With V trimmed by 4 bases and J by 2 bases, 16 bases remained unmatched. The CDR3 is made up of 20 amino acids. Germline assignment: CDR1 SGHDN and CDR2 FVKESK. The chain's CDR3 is CASSRGRRGLAGTYTDTQYF. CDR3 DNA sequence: TGTGCCAGCAGCCGGGGAAGGCGAGGACTAGCGGGGACTTACACAGATACGCAGTATTTT.

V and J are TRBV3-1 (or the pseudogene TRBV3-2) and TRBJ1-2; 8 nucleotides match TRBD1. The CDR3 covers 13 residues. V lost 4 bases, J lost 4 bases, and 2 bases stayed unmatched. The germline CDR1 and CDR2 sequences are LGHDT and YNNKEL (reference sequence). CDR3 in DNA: TGTGCCAGCAGCCCGACAGGGGTCTATGGCTACACCTTC. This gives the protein CASSPTGVYGYTF.

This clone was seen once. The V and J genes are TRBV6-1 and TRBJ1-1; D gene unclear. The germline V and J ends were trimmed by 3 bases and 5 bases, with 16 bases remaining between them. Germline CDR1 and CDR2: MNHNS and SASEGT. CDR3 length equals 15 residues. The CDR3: CASSEGRGYGTEAFF. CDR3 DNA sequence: TGTGCCAGCAGTGAGGGGAGAGGGTATGGAACTGAAGCTTTCTTT.

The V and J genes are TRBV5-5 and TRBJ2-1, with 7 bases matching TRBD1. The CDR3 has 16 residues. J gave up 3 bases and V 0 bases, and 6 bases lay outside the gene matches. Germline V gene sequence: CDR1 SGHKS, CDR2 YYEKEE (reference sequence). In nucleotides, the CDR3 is TGTGCCAGCAGCTTGGTGGACAGGCCCTACTACAATGAGCAGTTCTTC. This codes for CASSLVDRPYYNEQFF.